Shown below are 8 T cell receptor beta chains from a single sample sequenced in a study of cytomegalovirus exposure and HLA in healthy donors. The PCR ran on 60 Vbeta and 13 Jbeta primers. Measured with immunoSEQ multiplex PCR; TCRdb has only the in-frame clones, and not every one. The table shows some 130,000 clones, with approximately 80% occurring only once. The specimen sequenced was PBMCs. The receptors come from a male donor in good health and CMV-seropositive.

This chain joins TRBV27 and TRBJ2-4; 10 nucleotides align to TRBD2. V lost 4 bases to trimming and J lost 6 bases; unmatched junction nucleotides: 6. The CDR3 is 15 amino acids. Germline CDR1 and CDR2: MNHEY and SMNVEV (reference sequence). The CDR3 coding sequence is TGTGCCAGCAGTTCTTTAGCGGGGGGCCCAAACATTCAGTACTTC. Protein: CASSSLAGGPNIQYF.

The J gene is TRBJ1-5, the V gene TRBV5-1; a possible D gene is TRBD1 (6 bases). The length of the CDR3 is 15 residues. V shed 0 bases and J shed 6 bases, with 13 bases lying between them. The germline gives CDR1 SGHRS, CDR2 YFSETQ. CDR3 in DNA: TGCGCCAGCAGCTTGGGGGACATGGACGGTCAGCCCCAGCATTTT. Translating it yields CASSLGDMDGQPQHF.

The chain combines TRBV28 with TRBJ1-2; a possible D gene is TRBD1 (5 bases). The CDR3 extends over 14 amino acids. Germline V gives CDR1 MDHEN, CDR2 SYDVKM. With 6 bases removed from V and 7 bases from J, the gap between germline ends came to 18 bases. This CDR3 reads CASRTPQGKVGYTF. The CDR3, as DNA: TGTGCCAGCAGGACCCCTCAGGGTAAGGTTGGCTACACCTTC.

The V gene is TRBV15, the J gene TRBJ2-3; 8 bases match TRBD1. This CDR3 has 14 residues. J lost 1 base, V lost 5 bases, and 2 bases had no gene match. Per germline, CDR1 LNHNV and CDR2 YYDKDF (reference sequence). The CDR3: CATSLRGRTDTQYF. The CDR3 DNA reads TGTGCCACCAGCCTCAGGGGGCGCACAGATACGCAGTATTTT.

The gene calls are TRBV7-9 and TRBJ1-2; 9 bases align to TRBD1. V trimming: 3 bases; J trimming: 6 bases; junction bases outside the gene matches: 5. The CDR3 covers 14 residues. The germline gives CDR1 SEHNR, CDR2 FQNEAQ (reference sequence). CDR3 DNA sequence: TGTGCCAGCAGCTTGGGGACAGGGTCGGATGGCTACACCTTC. It yields the protein CASSLGTGSDGYTF.

This clone occurred a few times. J is TRBJ1-5 and V is TRBV6-1; D is possibly TRBD1 (6 bases). CDR1 is MNHNS, CDR2 SASEGT, per germline. Trimming left V 7 bases short and J 0 bases short, with 13 bases between. This CDR3 contains 15 residues. Written as DNA, the CDR3 is TGTGCCAGCATTCGAGGGGACAATAGCAATCAGCCCCAGCATTTT. Protein sequence: CASIRGDNSNQPQHF.

The chain carries TRBV6-4 and TRBJ2-1, with D possibly matching TRBD2 (5 bases). Trimming cost V 2 bases and J 10 bases, with 9 bases left between them. Germline V lookup: CDR1 MRHNA, CDR2 SNTAGT. This CDR3 is 12 amino acids long. CDR3 residues: CASSDPTGEQFF. CDR3 in DNA: TGTGCCAGCAGTGACCCGACGGGAGAGCAGTTCTTC.

V usage is TRBV19 and J usage is TRBJ1-3; D is perhaps TRBD1 (5 bases). This CDR3 comprises 15 residues. V dropped 8 bases and J dropped 0 bases, with 14 bases sitting between them. The germline gives CDR1 LNHDA, CDR2 SQIVND (reference sequence). The CDR3 protein is CASRPQGNSGNTIYF. The CDR3 DNA follows: TGTGCCAGTCGCCCGCAGGGCAACTCTGGAAACACCATATATTTT.